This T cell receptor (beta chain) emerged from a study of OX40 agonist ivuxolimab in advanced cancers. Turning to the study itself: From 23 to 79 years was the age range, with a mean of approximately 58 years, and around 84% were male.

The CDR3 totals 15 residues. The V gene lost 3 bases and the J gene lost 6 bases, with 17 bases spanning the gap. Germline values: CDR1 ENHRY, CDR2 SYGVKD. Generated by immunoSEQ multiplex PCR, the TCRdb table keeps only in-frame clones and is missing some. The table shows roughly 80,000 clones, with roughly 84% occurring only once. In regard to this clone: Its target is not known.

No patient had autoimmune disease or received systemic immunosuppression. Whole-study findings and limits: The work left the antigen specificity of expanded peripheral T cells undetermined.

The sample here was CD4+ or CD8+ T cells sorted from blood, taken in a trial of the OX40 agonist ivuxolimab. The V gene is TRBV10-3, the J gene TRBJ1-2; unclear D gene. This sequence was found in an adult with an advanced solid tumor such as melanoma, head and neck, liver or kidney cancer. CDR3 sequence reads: CAISDSLSQRDGYTF. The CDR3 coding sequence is TGTGCCATCAGTGACAGTCTCAGTCAAAGAGATGGCTACACCTTC.